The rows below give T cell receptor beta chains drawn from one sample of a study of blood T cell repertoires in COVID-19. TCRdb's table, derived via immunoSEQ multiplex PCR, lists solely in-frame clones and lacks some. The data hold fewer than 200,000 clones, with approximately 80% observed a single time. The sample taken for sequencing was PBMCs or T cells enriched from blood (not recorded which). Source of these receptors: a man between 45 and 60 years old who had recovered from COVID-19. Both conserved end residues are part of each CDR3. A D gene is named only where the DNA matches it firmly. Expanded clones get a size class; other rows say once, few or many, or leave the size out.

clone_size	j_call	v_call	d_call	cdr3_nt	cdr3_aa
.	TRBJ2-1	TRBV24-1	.	TGTGCCACCAGTCGAACAGGGTTATACAATGAGCAGTTCTTC	CATSRTGLYNEQFF
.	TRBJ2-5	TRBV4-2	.	TGTGCCAGCAGCCATAAGGGGGACGGGGAGACCCAGTACTTC	CASSHKGDGETQYF
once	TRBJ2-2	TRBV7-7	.	TGTGCTAGCAGCCCGCTATCAACAGACACCGGGGAGCTGTTTTTT	CASSPLSTDTGELFF
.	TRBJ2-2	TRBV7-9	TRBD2	TGTGCCAGCAGCTTATCCGGGACTAGCGGGGACCCCGGGGAGCTGTTTTTT	CASSLSGTSGDPGELFF
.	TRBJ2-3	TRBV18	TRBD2	TGTGCCAGCTCACCCCGACTAGCGAGCACAGATACGCAGTATTTT	CASSPRLASTDTQYF
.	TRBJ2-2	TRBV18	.	TGTGCCAGCTCGTCGGGACAAGGCACCGGGGAGCTGTTTTTT	CASSSGQGTGELFF
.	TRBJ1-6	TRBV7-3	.	TGTGCCAGCAGCCCTGACAGCTCCTATAATTCACCCCTCCACTTT	CASSPDSSYNSPLHF
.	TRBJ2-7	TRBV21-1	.	TGTGCCAGCAGCAAAGCGGAAAGAGTGACAAATAGGGGGGGATGCTACGAGCAGTACTTC	CASSKAERVTNRGGCYEQYF
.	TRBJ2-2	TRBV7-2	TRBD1	TGTGCCAGCAGCTATGACAGGGGATGGCGTACCGGGGAGCTGTTTTTT	CASSYDRGWRTGELFF
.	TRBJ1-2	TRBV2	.	TGTGCCAGCAGCCCGGGGGGAAGTAGTGGCTACACCTTC	CASSPGGSSGYTF
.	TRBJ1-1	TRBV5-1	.	TGCGCCAGCAGCTTGGCCGGTGGGGCCTGGACTGAAGCTTTCTTT	CASSLAGGAWTEAFF
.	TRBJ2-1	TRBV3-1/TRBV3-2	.	TGTGCCAGCAGCCAAGGGCGACAAGCGGACTGGGGTGAGCAGTTCTTC	CASSQGRQADWGEQFF
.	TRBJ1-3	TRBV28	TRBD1	TGTGCCAGCAGCGGACAGGGAGCAAACACCATATATTTT	CASSGQGANTIYF
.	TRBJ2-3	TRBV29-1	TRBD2	TGCAGCGTTGACGGGACTAGCGGGGGTACAGATACGCAGTATTTT	CSVDGTSGGTDTQYF
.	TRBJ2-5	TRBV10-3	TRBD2	TGTGCCATCAGTGGGACTAGCGGGGTTAAGGAGACCCAGTACTTC	CAISGTSGVKETQYF
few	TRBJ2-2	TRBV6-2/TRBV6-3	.	TGTGCCAGCAGCCAGCCCGCTGGCCGACGAGGGACCGGGGAGCTGTTTTTT	CASSQPAGRRGTGELFF
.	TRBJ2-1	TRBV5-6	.	TGTGCCAGCGCCTACAGGGTCCTCATTTATACTTACAATGAGCAGTTCTTC	CASAYRVLIYTYNEQFF
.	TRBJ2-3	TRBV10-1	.	TGCGCCAGCTCCCCCGGGGAGCTTGGGCGGGATACGCAGTATTTT	CASSPGELGRDTQYF
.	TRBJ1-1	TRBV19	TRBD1	TGTGCCAGTACCTCGGACAGGGCCACGCGAGGCACTGAAGCTTTCTTT	CASTSDRATRGTEAFF
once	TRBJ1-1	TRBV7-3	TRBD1	TGTGCCAGCAGCCAGGACAGGTTGACTGAAGCTTTCTTT	CASSQDRLTEAFF
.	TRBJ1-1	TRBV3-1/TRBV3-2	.	TGTGCCAGCAGCCCTGGCCGACAGTCCCGGAACACTGAAGCTTTCTTT	CASSPGRQSRNTEAFF
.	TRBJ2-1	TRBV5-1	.	TGCGCCAGCACGACCGGGACATCCCCTAATGAGCAGTTCTTC	CASTTGTSPNEQFF
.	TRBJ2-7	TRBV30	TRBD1	TGTGCCTGGAGTCGCCTAGCCGGGACAGGGGGCTCCTACGAGCAGTACTTC	CAWSRLAGTGGSYEQYF
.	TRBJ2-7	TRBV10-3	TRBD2	TGTGCCATCAGGGGGAACCAGGGACTATCCGGTTACGAGCAGTACTTC	CAIRGNQGLSGYEQYF
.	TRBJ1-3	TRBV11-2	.	TGTGCCAGCAGCCTCTCTGGAAACACCATATATTTT	CASSLSGNTIYF
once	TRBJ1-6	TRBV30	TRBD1	TGTGCCTGGAGGTCGGGGACAGCGAGGTTCTCACCCCTCCACTTT	CAWRSGTARFSPLHF
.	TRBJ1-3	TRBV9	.	TGTGCCAGCAGCGTAGGGGACACAAGCCCCTCTGGAAACACCATATATTTT	CASSVGDTSPSGNTIYF
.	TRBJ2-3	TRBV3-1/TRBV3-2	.	TGTGCCAGCAGCCAAGATCAGGGCAGTGCTAGCACAGATACGCAGTATTTT	CASSQDQGSASTDTQYF
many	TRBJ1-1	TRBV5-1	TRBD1	TGCGCCAGCAGCTTGACCACAGGGGGTCTCGGGAACACTGAAGCTTTCTTT	CASSLTTGGLGNTEAFF
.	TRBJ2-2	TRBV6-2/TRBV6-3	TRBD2	TGTGCCAGCAGCCTGACTAGCGGGGGGGCCGACACCGGGGAGCTGTTTTTT	CASSLTSGGADTGELFF
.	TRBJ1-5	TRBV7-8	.	TGTGCCAGCAGCTCCCACGGGAACAGCAGACAGCCCCAGCATTTT	CASSSHGNSRQPQHF
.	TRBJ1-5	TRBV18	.	TGTGCCAGCTCAGACCAGGGGTGGATTAGCAATCAGCCCCAGCATTTT	CASSDQGWISNQPQHF
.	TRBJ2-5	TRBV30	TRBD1	TGTGCCTGGAACCGGGACAGGGGGAAAGAGACCCAGTACTTC	CAWNRDRGKETQYF
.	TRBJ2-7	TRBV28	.	TGTGCCAGCAGTTTATACCAATCCCCTATAGCCGAGCAGTACTTC	CASSLYQSPIAEQYF
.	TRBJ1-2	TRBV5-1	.	TGCGCCAGCAGCTTGGCGGAGGGACGAGCCTACACCTTC	CASSLAEGRAYTF
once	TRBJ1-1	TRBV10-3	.	TGTGCCATCAGAGATCAACTACAAGCTTTCTTT	CAIRDQLQAFF
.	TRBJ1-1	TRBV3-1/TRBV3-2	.	TGTGCCAGCAGCCAAGTGTCAGGGGAAGCTTTCTTT	CASSQVSGEAFF
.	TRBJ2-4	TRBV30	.	TGTGCCTGGAGTAGGTTATCGGGGACCTGGGACACTAAAAACATTCAGTACTTC	CAWSRLSGTWDTKNIQYF
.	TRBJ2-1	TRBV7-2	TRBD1	TGTGCCAGCAGCTTAGGGGGACAGGGGTCCTTTGGTGAGCAGTTCTTC	CASSLGGQGSFGEQFF
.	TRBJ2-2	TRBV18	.	TGTGCCAGCTCACCAGACTTTTTCCCCGGGGAGCTGTTTTTT	CASSPDFFPGELFF
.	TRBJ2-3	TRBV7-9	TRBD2	TGTGCCAGCAGCTTAGGACTAGCGGCAAGCACAGATACGCAGTATTTT	CASSLGLAASTDTQYF
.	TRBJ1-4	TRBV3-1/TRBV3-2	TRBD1	TGTGCCAGCAGCAAGAGGACAGGGCCTAATGAAAAACTGTTTTTT	CASSKRTGPNEKLFF
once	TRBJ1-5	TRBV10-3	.	TGTGCCATCAGTGAGTCGCTAGGTGATCAGCCCCAGCATTTT	CAISESLGDQPQHF
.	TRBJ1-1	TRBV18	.	TGTGCCAGCTCACCACGTGCGGCTTCGGGAGGGACCACTGAAGCTTTCTTT	CASSPRAASGGTTEAFF
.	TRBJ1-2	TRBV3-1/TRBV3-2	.	TGTGCCAGCAGCCAAGAGAGGGCCCTCGGGAGGGGACGGGGCTACACCTTC	CASSQERALGRGRGYTF
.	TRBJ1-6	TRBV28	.	TGTGCCAGCAGCCCAGGGTTGCGCAATTCACCCCTCCACTTT	CASSPGLRNSPLHF
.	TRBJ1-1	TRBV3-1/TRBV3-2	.	TGTGCCAGCACCCGGGGCACTGAAGCTTTCTTT	CASTRGTEAFF
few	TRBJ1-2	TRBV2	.	TGTGCCAGCAGTCTTGACAGGCCCCTTAACTATGGCTACACCTTC	CASSLDRPLNYGYTF
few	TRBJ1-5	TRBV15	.	TGTGCCACCAGCAGAGGGGGAGCCCCCGGAGAGCCCCAGCATTTT	CATSRGGAPGEPQHF
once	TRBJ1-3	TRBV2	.	TGTGCCAGCAGTGAAGTTGCAGGGAGGGGAAACACCATATATTTT	CASSEVAGRGNTIYF